What follows are 5 T cell receptor beta chains derived from one specimen sequenced in a study of cytomegalovirus exposure and HLA in healthy donors. Both 60 Vbeta primers and 13 Jbeta primers went into the PCR. Some clones are missing from TCRdb's copy, which holds only in-frame ones; the method was immunoSEQ multiplex PCR. Of 75,000 to 100,000 clones listed, 60% to 80% were seen once; the top ten hold 19%. Specimen: PBMCs. These receptors were taken from a woman aged 60-75 years in good health and CMV-seropositive.

The chain carries TRBV5-1 and TRBJ2-3; D perhaps matches TRBD2 (5 bases). The CDR3 has 13 residues. V was cut by 5 bases and J by 6 bases, with 13 bases left in between. CDR1 is SGHRS and CDR2 is YFSETQ in the germline V gene. The CDR3 here is CASRTGNLDTQYF. In DNA form, the CDR3 reads TGCGCCAGCAGGACCGGGAACCTGGATACGCAGTATTTT.

The chain has TRBV2 and TRBJ2-5, with 8 bases identical to TRBD2. The DNA matches TRBJ2-7 better at its end, which makes the J call doubtful. Per the germline V gene, CDR1 is SNHLY and CDR2 is FYNNEI. The CDR3 sequence is 13 residues long. The CDR3 sequence is CASRGGSIDEQYF. The CDR3 nucleotides are TGTGCCAGCCGCGGGGGGAGTATCGACGAGCAGTACTTC.

The chain recombines TRBV6-5 with TRBJ1-2; D not certain. V was pared by 0 bases and J by 13 bases, with 12 bases between. This CDR3 is 12 amino acids long. CDR1 is MNHEY, CDR2 SVGAGI, per germline. This CDR3 is CASSYSRSGLTF. As DNA, the CDR3 is TGTGCCAGCAGTTACTCTCGTTCTGGGCTCACCTTC.

This chain uses TRBV6-6 with TRBJ2-1; 14 nucleotides agree with TRBD2. CDR3 size: 16 residues. V trimming: 5 bases; J trimming: 8 bases; junction bases outside the gene matches: 8. Germline V gene data show CDR1 as MNHNY and CDR2 as SVGAGI (reference sequence). Here the CDR3 reads CASSRLAGGLRDEQFF. Here the CDR3 DNA reads TGTGCCAGCAGTAGACTAGCGGGAGGGCTTAGGGATGAGCAGTTCTTC.

This clone has just one count. This chain uses TRBV11-3 with TRBJ1-1; no clear D. The CDR3 runs to 12 residues. Trimming cost V 7 bases and J 1 base, with 7 bases left between them. Per the germline V gene, CDR1 is SGHNT and CDR2 is YENEEA. CDR3: CASKAGNTEAFF. DNA of the CDR3: TGTGCCAGCAAGGCAGGGAACACTGAAGCTTTCTTT.